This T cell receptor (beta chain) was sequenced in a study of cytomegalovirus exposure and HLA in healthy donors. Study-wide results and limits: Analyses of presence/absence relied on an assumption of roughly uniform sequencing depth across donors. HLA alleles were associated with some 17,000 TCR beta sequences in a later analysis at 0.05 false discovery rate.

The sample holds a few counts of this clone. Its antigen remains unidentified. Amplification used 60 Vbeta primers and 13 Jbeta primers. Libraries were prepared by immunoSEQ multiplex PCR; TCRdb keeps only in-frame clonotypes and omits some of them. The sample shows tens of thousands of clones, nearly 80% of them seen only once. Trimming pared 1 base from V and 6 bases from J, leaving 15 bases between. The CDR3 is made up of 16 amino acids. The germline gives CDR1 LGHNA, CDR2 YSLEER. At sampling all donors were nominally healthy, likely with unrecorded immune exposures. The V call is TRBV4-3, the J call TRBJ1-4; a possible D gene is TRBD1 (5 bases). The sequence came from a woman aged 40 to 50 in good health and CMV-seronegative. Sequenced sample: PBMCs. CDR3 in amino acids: CASSQGQGIVDEKLFF. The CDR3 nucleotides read TGCGCCAGCAGCCAAGGCCAGGGTATAGTTGATGAAAAACTGTTTTTT.